Listed below are T cell receptor beta chains from one sample, sequenced in a study of early T cells in non-severe SARS-CoV-2 infection. In TCRdb, the 5' RACE reads were re-called with MiXCR into one record per CDR3 protein. The repertoire holds around 77,000 distinct CDR3 sequences, with more than 4% as singletons. Sequenced here: whole blood, sampled at baseline. Source of these receptors: an adult who was a healthcare worker with PCR-confirmed SARS-CoV-2 infection or an uninfected control (not recorded which). The CDR3 runs from the conserved cysteine through the conserved F or W. The D gene is left open where the match is weak. Expanded clones are given a class, and other clones once, few, many or no size at all.

V	J	D	size	DNA	CDR3
TRBV7-2	TRBJ2-1	TRBD1	many	TGTGCCAGCAGCTTAGCGCATGGACAGGGGTTGTTCTTC	CASSLAHGQGLFF
TRBV5-1	TRBJ2-1	TRBD2	many	TGCGCCAGCAGCTTAGGGACTAGCGCACCGTATGAGCAGTTCTTC	CASSLGTSAPYEQFF
TRBV25-1	TRBJ1-2	TRBD1	many	TGTGCCAGCAGTTCCCAGGGGGCGAATGGCTACACCTTC	CASSSQGANGYTF
TRBV28	TRBJ2-7	TRBD2	many	TGTGCCAGCAGTTCAGCGGGAGGGGGAACCTACGAGCAGTACTTC	CASSSAGGGTYEQYF
TRBV2	TRBJ2-3	TRBD2	-	TGTGCCAGCACCACCGGACTAGCGGCCCCCACAGATACGCAGTATTTT	CASTTGLAAPTDTQYF
TRBV5-1	TRBJ2-5	-	-	TGCGCCAGCATGTCAGGAGACAGCCAAGGAGAGACCCAGTACTTC	CASMSGDSQGETQYF
TRBV9	TRBJ1-4	TRBD1	many	TGTGCCAGCAGCCCGGGACAGGGGGATGAAAAACTGTTTTTT	CASSPGQGDEKLFF
TRBV11-1	TRBJ2-1	TRBD1	few	TGTGCCAGCAGCTTAGAAGACAGGGATATCGATGAGCAGTTCTTC	CASSLEDRDIDEQFF
TRBV30	TRBJ2-1	-	-	TGTGCCTGGGAGGCTAGCTCCTACAATGAGCAGTTCTTC	CAWEASSYNEQFF
TRBV6-2/TRBV6-3	TRBJ2-1	TRBD2	many	TGTGCCAGCAGTCCAGCGGGAGGGCCCGTCAATGAGCAGTTCTTC	CASSPAGGPVNEQFF
TRBV28	TRBJ2-1	-	-	TGTGCCAGCAGTTTTGATGGGAATGAGCAGTTCTTC	CASSFDGNEQFF
TRBV27	TRBJ2-3	-	few	TGTGCCAGCAGTTTTAGAGTTAGCACAGATACGCAGTATTTT	CASSFRVSTDTQYF
TRBV7-3	TRBJ2-2	-	few	TGTGCCAGCAGCTCCAGGAACACCGGGGAGCTGTTTTTT	CASSSRNTGELFF
TRBV7-6	TRBJ2-1	-	many	TGTGCCAGCAGCTTTACCCGGAGGGCCGACCTATACAATGAGCAGTTCTTC	CASSFTRRADLYNEQFF
TRBV6-5	TRBJ1-3	-	-	TGTGCCAGCAGTTACTCGGGCAGAACAAGCTCTGGAAACACCATATATTTT	CASSYSGRTSSGNTIYF
TRBV5-1	TRBJ2-1	-	many	TGCGCCAGCAGCTTCACAGATTACAATGAGCAGTTCTTC	CASSFTDYNEQFF
TRBV12-3/TRBV12-4	TRBJ1-2	-	-	TGTGCCAGCCACCTAGGGGGTATCGATCGTAGCTACACCTTC	CASHLGGIDRSYTF
TRBV11-2	TRBJ2-1	TRBD2	-	TGTGCCAGCAGCTTAGATCCGGGGAGGGATGAGCAGTTCTTC	CASSLDPGRDEQFF
TRBV9	TRBJ1-2	TRBD1	many	TGTGCCAGCAGACAGGGGGCAGCAGGCTACACCTTC	CASRQGAAGYTF
TRBV5-1	TRBJ2-7	TRBD2	-	TGCGCCAGCAGCGCGGGACTAAACTCCTACGAGCAGTACTTC	CASSAGLNSYEQYF
TRBV7-9	TRBJ2-7	TRBD1	-	TGTGCCAGCAGCTTAGTGACAGGGTCCCCCTACGAGCAGTACTTC	CASSLVTGSPYEQYF
TRBV27	TRBJ2-7	TRBD2	-	TGTGCCAGCAGTTTAAGGGGACTAGCGGGAGCCCAGGCCTACGAGCAGTACTTC	CASSLRGLAGAQAYEQYF
TRBV10-3	TRBJ2-7	TRBD2	few	TGTGCCATCAGTGAGGCACTAGCGGGAGTTGCCGAGCAGTACTTC	CAISEALAGVAEQYF
TRBV29-1	TRBJ2-2	-	many	TGCAGCGCGAACCAGGGGGGCACCGGGGAGCTGTTTTTT	CSANQGGTGELFF
TRBV13	TRBJ1-6	TRBD1	many	TGTGCCAGCAGCCTAACAGGGGCTAATTCACCCCTCCACTTT	CASSLTGANSPLHF
TRBV13	TRBJ2-7	TRBD2	many	TGTGCCAGCAGCCCCTCTGGGGGGGGGTTCTACGAGCAGTACTTC	CASSPSGGGFYEQYF
TRBV11-2	TRBJ2-7	TRBD2	-	TGTGCCAGCAGCTCGACCTCCGGGACTAGCGGCTACGAGCAGTACTTC	CASSSTSGTSGYEQYF
TRBV21-1	TRBJ1-1	-	-	TGTGCCAGCAGCAAACGTCGGCAGGATTTGAACACTGAAGCTTTCTTT	CASSKRRQDLNTEAFF
TRBV4-2	TRBJ2-3	TRBD2	few	TGTGCCAGCAGCCAATCTCCCGGGCGGGAGTGGACAGATACGCAGTATTTT	CASSQSPGREWTDTQYF
TRBV29-1	TRBJ2-7	-	many	TGCAGCGCTGTGGGGCTGGGGAAGCGGAACGAGCAGTACTTC	CSAVGLGKRNEQYF
TRBV9	TRBJ2-3	TRBD1	many	TGTGCCAGCAGCCCCTCATTCGGAAAGGGACAGGGAGACACGCAGTATTTT	CASSPSFGKGQGDTQYF